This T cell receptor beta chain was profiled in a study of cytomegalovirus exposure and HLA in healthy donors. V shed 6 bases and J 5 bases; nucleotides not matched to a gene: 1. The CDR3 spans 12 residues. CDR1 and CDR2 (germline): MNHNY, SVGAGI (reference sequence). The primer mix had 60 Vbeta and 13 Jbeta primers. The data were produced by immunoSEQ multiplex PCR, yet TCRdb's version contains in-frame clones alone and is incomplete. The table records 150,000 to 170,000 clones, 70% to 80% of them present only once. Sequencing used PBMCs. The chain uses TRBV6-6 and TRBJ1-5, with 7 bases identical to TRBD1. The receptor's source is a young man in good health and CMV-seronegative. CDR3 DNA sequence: TGTGCCAGCAGAACAGGGGATCAGCCCCAGCATTTT. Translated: CASRTGDQPQHF.